The next 32 T cell receptor beta chains were all read from a single sample in a study of blood T cell repertoires in COVID-19. Clones were sequenced by immunoSEQ multiplex PCR, and TCRdb holds only the in-frame ones, with some missing. The data hold 190,000 or so clones, with 80% to 90% observed a single time. Sequencing used peripheral blood. The receptors were gathered from a woman aged 18-29 years who had recovered from COVID-19.

This clone was counted a single time. The chain is built from TRBV28 and TRBJ1-3; 7 nucleotides match TRBD1. CDR3 size: 14 residues. V lost 4 bases, J lost 1 base, and 1 base stayed unmatched. CDR1 is MDHEN, CDR2 SYDVKM, per germline. For the CDR3, the DNA is TGTGCCAGCAGTTCACAGGGGTCTGGAAACACCATATATTTT. Protein: CASSSQGSGNTIYF. The variable domain in full, completed from reference TRBV28 and TRBJ1-3, reads DVKVTQSSRYLVKRTGEKVFLECVQDMDHENMFWYRQDPGLGLRLIYFSYDVKMKEKGDIPEGYSVSREKKERFSLILESASTNQTSMYLCASSSQGSGNTIYFGEGSWLTVV.

This clone was counted a few times. The chain employs TRBV4-1 and TRBJ2-1; 10 bases line up with TRBD2. CDR3 size: 16 residues. The germline gives CDR1 MGHRA, CDR2 YSYEKL. Germline trimming cut 5 bases from V and 3 bases from J; bases unmatched to any gene: 7. CDR3 DNA sequence: TGCGCCAGCAGCTTTCGCGGGACTAGCGACTACAATGAGCAGTTCTTC. Encoded protein: CASSFRGTSDYNEQFF.

This chain connects TRBV7-2 to TRBJ1-2; possible D gene TRBD1, 5 bases. Germline V CDR1 and CDR2: SGHTA, FQGNSA. The V gene lost 1 base and the J gene lost 3 bases, with 9 bases spanning the gap. The CDR3 covers 14 residues. Written as DNA, the CDR3 is TGTGCCAGCAGCTTAGAAGGGGCCCACTATGGCTACACCTTC. Translated, it gives CASSLEGAHYGYTF.

J is TRBJ2-2 and V is TRBV7-8; D is possibly TRBD2 (6 bases). V lost 5 bases, J lost 5 bases, and 15 bases lay in between. CDR3 length equals 15 residues. CDR1 is SGHVS and CDR2 is FQNEAQ in the germline V gene. CDR3 sequence (DNA): TGTGCCAGCAGCCCTAGCGAAATGTTTACCGGGGAGCTGTTTTTT. Amino acids: CASSPSEMFTGELFF.

The chain is built from TRBV4-1 and TRBJ1-1; D perhaps matches TRBD1 (6 bases). Germline V lookup: CDR1 MGHRA, CDR2 YSYEKL. CDR3 length: 15 amino acids. V was cut by 2 bases and J by 0 bases, with 10 bases left in between. DNA for the CDR3: TGCGCCAGCAGCCAACACAGGGCCATGAACACTGAAGCTTTCTTT. Its protein product is CASSQHRAMNTEAFF.

The rearrangement uses TRBV4-1 and TRBJ2-1, with a possible D match to TRBD2 (6 bases). Trimming shortened V by 1 base and J by 5 bases, and 12 bases separated the two germline ends. This CDR3 comprises 15 residues. Germline CDR1 MGHRA, CDR2 YSYEKL. In DNA, the CDR3 is TGCGCCAGCAGCCAAGCGGTAGCGGTGAACAATGAGCAGTTCTTC. Translated: CASSQAVAVNNEQFF.

As regards this clone: Different DNA sequences within this sample yield the same CDR3. CDR3 loop: CASSVGLAGYNEQFF. In DNA, the CDR3 is TGTGCCAGCAGCGTAGGACTAGCGGGCTACAATGAGCAGTTCTTC. The gene calls are TRBV9 and TRBJ2-1, with TRBD2 matching 10 bases. This CDR3 is 15 amino acids long. V gave up 0 bases and J gave up 3 bases; unmatched junction bases: 0. CDR1 is SGDLS, CDR2 YYNGEE, per germline.

CDR3 residues: CAINSLGANYGYTF. The CDR3, as DNA: TGTGCCATCAACAGCCTGGGAGCTAACTATGGCTACACCTTC. V is TRBV10-3 and J is TRBJ1-2; no definite D call. The V end lost 7 bases, the J end lost 0 bases, and 12 bases lay between the germline ends. Germline loops: CDR1 ENHRY, CDR2 SYGVKD. This CDR3 has 14 residues.

The chain is built from TRBV2 and TRBJ2-7, with D perhaps matching TRBD1 (6 bases). V was clipped by 5 bases and J by 2 bases, with 16 bases between them. CDR3 size: 15 residues. CDR1 and CDR2 (germline): SNHLY, FYNNEI. CDR3 sequence (DNA): TGTGCCAGCAGTTTGGGACAAGGGGGAACCTACGAGCAGTACGTC. Protein: CASSLGQGGTYEQYV.

The chain uses TRBV7-8 and TRBJ1-2, with TRBD1 as a possible D gene (5 bases). Trimming took 1 base from V and 2 from J, leaving 11 bases between them. This CDR3 comprises 15 residues. Germline-derived CDR1 and CDR2 are SGHVS and FQNEAQ. CDR3: CASSLGTRKNYGYTF. CDR3 sequence (DNA): TGTGCCAGCAGCTTAGGGACACGGAAAAACTATGGCTACACCTTC.

This chain connects TRBV12-3 or TRBV12-4 to TRBJ2-3; D uncertain. The CDR3 contains 11 residues. Trimming stripped 3 bases from V and 5 bases from J, with 3 bases between. The CDR3 region is CASSLRDTQYF. CDR3 bases: TGTGCCAGCAGTTTGAGAGATACGCAGTATTTT.

The V and J genes are TRBV29-1 and TRBJ1-5, with 9 bases aligning to TRBD1. This CDR3 region has 13 residues. CDR1 and CDR2 (germline): SQVTM, ANQGSEA. Losses at the gene ends were 6 bases for V and 5 bases for J; bases not matched to a gene: 5. The CDR3 DNA follows: TGCAGCGTCGGGACAGGGACCCATCAGCCCCAGCATTTT. Translating gives CSVGTGTHQPQHF.

This chain uses TRBV19 with TRBJ1-2; D is undetermined. V was pared by 1 base and J by 5 bases, with 14 bases between. This CDR3 has 15 amino acids. Germline CDR1 reads LNHDA; CDR2 reads SQIVND (reference sequence). For the CDR3, the DNA is TGTGCCAGTAGTATAGTCCCCTCCGGTGGTTATGGCTACACCTTC. Translating gives CASSIVPSGGYGYTF.

This clone was counted a few times. The chain has TRBV7-3 and TRBJ2-1, with D tentatively TRBD1 (6 bases). Germline-derived CDR1 and CDR2 are SGHTA and FQGTGA. Trimming shortened V by 5 bases and J by 0 bases, and 20 bases separated the two germline ends. The CDR3 sequence is 18 residues long. DNA of the CDR3: TGTGCCAGCAGCCCCGGGACACCAACCAATAGCTCCTACAATGAGCAGTTCTTC. It codes for CASSPGTPTNSSYNEQFF. The whole variable domain, remainder taken from reference TRBV7-3 and TRBJ2-1, is GAGVSQTPSNKVTEKGKYVELRCDPISGHTALYWYRQSLGQGPEFLIYFQGTGAADDSGLPNDRFFAVRPEGSVSTLKIQRTERGDSAVYLCASSPGTPTNSSYNEQFFGPGTRLTVL.

Note on this clone: The conserved phenylalanine or tryptophan is not found at the CDR3 terminus, so this likely reflects a read error. The chain couples TRBV29-1 to TRBJ2-7; 7 bases line up with TRBD2. This CDR3 region has 13 residues. Germline CDR1 and CDR2: SQVTM and ANQGSEA. Trimming at V came to 3 bases and at J to 3 bases, leaving 5 bases not matched to a gene. CDR3 nucleotides: TGCAGCGTTGAGGGAGGGGAGGTCTACGAGCAGTACCTC. Its translation: CSVEGGEVYEQYL.

This clone was recorded only once. The chain has TRBV9 and TRBJ1-2; 7 nucleotides agree with TRBD1. The V segment lost 4 bases and the J segment 3 bases; nucleotides outside the gene matches: 6. Germline values: CDR1 SGDLS, CDR2 YYNGEE. The CDR3 spans 14 residues. The CDR3 DNA follows: TGTGCCAGCAGCCCGGGTCAGGGGGACTATGGCTACACCTTC. Its translation: CASSPGQGDYGYTF.

The rearrangement links TRBV11-1 to TRBJ1-6, with a possible D match to TRBD1 (5 bases). This CDR3 comprises 15 residues. V was trimmed by 1 base and J by 4 bases, leaving 8 bases between them. The germline V gene encodes CDR1 SGHAT and CDR2 FQDESV (reference sequence). The CDR3 spells CASSLVAGYNSPLHF. The CDR3 region has the DNA TGTGCCAGCAGCTTAGTGGCAGGGTATAATTCACCCCTCCACTTT. Complete variable domain (other parts from reference TRBV11-1 and TRBJ1-6): EAEVAQSPRYKITEKSQAVAFWCDPISGHATLYWYRQILGQGPELLVQFQDESVVDDSQLPKDRFSAERLKGVDSTLKIQPAELGDSAMYLCASSLVAGYNSPLHFGNGTRLTVT.

CDR3 bases: TGTGCCAGCAGCCCCGACCGACATAGCGCACGCGGCTACACCTTC. It is translated as CASSPDRHSARGYTF. The rearrangement uses TRBV7-8 and TRBJ1-2; no definite D call. The V and J ends lost 5 bases and 8 bases respectively, with 21 bases between them. CDR1 and CDR2 (germline): SGHVS, FQNEAQ. The CDR3 has 15 amino acids.

This clone was picked up many times. The rearrangement links TRBV19 to TRBJ2-1; D possibly corresponds to TRBD1 (7 bases). CDR3 length: 15 residues. Germline CDR1 is LNHDA and CDR2 is SQIVND (reference sequence). V was trimmed by 6 bases and J by 5 bases, leaving 17 bases between them. Here the CDR3 DNA reads TGTGCCAGTAGGCCGGGGGCAGGGGGAAACAATGAGCAGTTCTTC. It translates to CASRPGAGGNNEQFF.

V is TRBV2 and J is TRBJ2-1; 13 nucleotides agree with TRBD2. CDR3 size: 20 residues. Looked up from germline, CDR1 is SNHLY and CDR2 is FYNNEI. V was clipped by 6 bases and J by 0 bases; unmatched bases: 14. As DNA, the CDR3 is TGTGCCAGCAGAGGACGGCGCGGGACTAGCGGGGTCAGCTCCTACAATGAGCAGTTCTTC. The encoded protein is CASRGRRGTSGVSSYNEQFF.

The V call is TRBV5-8, the J call TRBJ1-5; TRBD1 matches at 7 bases. Germline assignment: CDR1 SGHTS and CDR2 YDEGEE. Trimming cost V 4 bases and J 2 bases; bases outside gene matches: 6. The CDR3 totals 15 residues. The CDR3 DNA reads TGTGCCAGCAGCGCTTATGACAGGGGCAATCAGCCCCAGCATTTT. Encoded protein: CASSAYDRGNQPQHF.

This sequence joins TRBV7-2 and TRBJ2-4; 9 bases line up with TRBD1. J gave up 6 bases and V 5 bases, and 5 bases lay outside the gene matches. CDR1 and CDR2 (germline): SGHTA, FQGNSA. The CDR3 totals 14 residues. DNA for the CDR3: TGTGCCAGCAGCGAGGACAGGGGAAGAAACATTCAGTACTTC. The encoded protein is CASSEDRGRNIQYF.

This clone was detected only once. V is TRBV2 and J is TRBJ2-1, with 8 positions matching TRBD2. J was trimmed by 5 bases and V by 6 bases; bases with no gene match: 6. The germline V gene has CDR1 SNHLY and CDR2 FYNNEI. CDR3 size: 14 residues. In DNA, the CDR3 is TGTGCCAGCAGGACGGGACTAGATGACAATGAGCAGTTCTTC. Its protein is CASRTGLDDNEQFF.

The chain joins TRBV19 to TRBJ2-1; 7 nucleotides agree with TRBD1. V trimming: 6 bases; J trimming: 4 bases; junction bases outside the gene matches: 12. The germline V gene has CDR1 LNHDA and CDR2 SQIVND (reference sequence). The CDR3 runs to 16 residues. DNA for the CDR3: TGTGCCAGTAGGGGCCTTCGCGGACAGGCTTACAATGAGCAGTTCTTC. It encodes CASRGLRGQAYNEQFF.

This sequence joins TRBV7-2 and TRBJ2-7, with TRBD1 matching over 7 bases. V dropped 5 bases and J dropped 5; count of bases not matched to a gene: 6. Germline-derived CDR1 and CDR2 are SGHTA and FQGNSA. CDR3 size: 13 residues. The CDR3 here is CASSRQGGHEQYV. CDR3 nucleotide sequence: TGTGCCAGCAGCCGACAGGGTGGCCACGAGCAGTACGTC.

The gene calls are TRBV18 and TRBJ2-3; 9 bases align to TRBD2. Trimming at V came to 4 bases and at J to 4 bases, leaving 3 bases not matched to a gene. This CDR3 region has 14 residues. Germline loops: CDR1 KGHSH, CDR2 LQKENI. CDR3 bases: TGTGCCAGCTCACACGGACTAGCGCCAGATACGCAGTATTTT. Translation: CASSHGLAPDTQYF.

This clone appeared once. The genes are TRBV14 and TRBJ2-5, with 12 bases fitting TRBD2. Germline assignment: CDR1 SGHDN and CDR2 FVKESK. Trimming at V came to 4 bases and at J to 5 bases, leaving 20 bases not matched to a gene. There are 20 residues in the CDR3. The CDR3 sequence: CASSRRPGQMTSGRRETQYF. In nucleotides, the CDR3 is TGTGCCAGCAGCCGCAGACCGGGACAGATGACTAGCGGGAGAAGGGAGACCCAGTACTTC. Full variable domain (remainder filled in from reference TRBV14 and TRBJ2-5): EAGVTQFPSHSVIEKGQTVTLRCDPISGHDNLYWYRRVMGKEIKFLLHFVKESKQDESGMPNNRFLAERTGGTYSTLKVQPAELEDSGVYFCASSRRPGQMTSGRRETQYFGPGTRLLVL.

The J gene is TRBJ1-4, the V gene TRBV12-1; the table names TRBD1, a call not compared with the DNA. TRBV12-1 is a pseudogene segment. This CDR3 spans 19 amino acids. Here the CDR3 DNA reads TGTGCCAGCAGCTTGGGCGGGCAGGGGGCATTTCAAGGTAATGAAAAACTGTTTTTT. It specifies CASSLGGQGAFQGNEKLFF.

The chain combines TRBV5-1 with TRBJ1-1; D is uncertain. There are 15 residues in the CDR3. Germline V lookup: CDR1 SGHRS, CDR2 YFSETQ. The germline V and J ends were trimmed by 3 bases and 5 bases, with 17 bases remaining between them. CDR3 sequence reads: CASSSSQTPGTEAFF. The CDR3 nucleotides are TGCGCCAGCAGCTCCTCGCAGACCCCGGGGACTGAAGCTTTCTTT.

This chain links TRBV19 with TRBJ1-3; D remains unclear. Germline-derived CDR1 and CDR2 are LNHDA and SQIVND (reference sequence). V gave up 5 bases and J gave up 2 bases, with 10 bases separating them. The length of the CDR3 is 14 residues. The CDR3 spells CASSVQEAGNTIYF. For the CDR3, the DNA is TGTGCCAGTAGTGTGCAGGAGGCTGGAAACACCATATATTTT.

This clone is a singleton in its sample. Additional DNA sequences in this sample encode the identical CDR3. The CDR3 sequence is CASSIGVYNEQFF. The CDR3 region has the DNA TGTGCCAGTAGTATAGGCGTATACAATGAGCAGTTCTTC. The gene calls are TRBV19 and TRBJ2-1; no clear D. Germline V gene lookup returns CDR1 LNHDA and CDR2 SQIVND (reference sequence). CDR3 length equals 13 residues. The V gene lost 1 base and the J gene lost 4 bases, with 5 bases spanning the gap. The complete variable domain, with remaining parts taken from reference TRBV19 and TRBJ2-1, reads DGGITQSPKYLFRKEGQNVTLSCEQNLNHDAMYWYRQDPGQGLRLIYYSQIVNDFQKGDIAEGYSVSREKKESFPLTVTSAQKNPTAFYLCASSIGVYNEQFFGPGTRLTVL.

The CDR3 protein is CASSVGTGLYGYTF. DNA for the CDR3: TGTGCCAGCAGCGTAGGGACAGGTCTCTATGGCTACACCTTC. V and J are TRBV9 and TRBJ1-2, with 7 nucleotides matching TRBD1. Germline CDR1 is SGDLS and CDR2 is YYNGEE. V lost 0 bases, J lost 4 bases, and 3 bases stayed unmatched. The CDR3 sequence is 14 residues long.